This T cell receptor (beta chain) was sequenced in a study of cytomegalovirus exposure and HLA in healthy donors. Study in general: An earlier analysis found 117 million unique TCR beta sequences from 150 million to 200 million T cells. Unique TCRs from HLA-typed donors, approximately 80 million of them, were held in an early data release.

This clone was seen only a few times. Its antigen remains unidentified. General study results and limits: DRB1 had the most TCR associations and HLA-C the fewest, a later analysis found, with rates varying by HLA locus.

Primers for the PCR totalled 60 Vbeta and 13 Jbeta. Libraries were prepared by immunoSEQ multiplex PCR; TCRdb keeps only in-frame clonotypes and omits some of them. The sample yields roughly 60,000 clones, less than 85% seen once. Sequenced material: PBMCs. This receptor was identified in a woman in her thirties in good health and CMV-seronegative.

CDR3 nucleotide sequence: TGTGCCAGCAGCTTAGGGACAGGCTCCTATGGCTACACCTTC. Protein: CASSLGTGSYGYTF. The chain recombines TRBV13 with TRBJ1-2; a possible D gene is TRBD1 (6 bases). The CDR3 runs to 14 residues. Trimming took off 0 bases at V and 4 bases at J, with 9 bases between the two ends. CDR1 is PRHDT, CDR2 FYEKMQ, per germline (reference sequence).